This T cell receptor beta chain was sequenced in a study of blood T cell repertoires in COVID-19. Trimming at V came to 0 bases and at J to 2 bases, leaving 13 bases not matched to a gene. Germline values: CDR1 SGHRS, CDR2 YFSETQ. The CDR3 contains 18 residues. TCRdb's table, derived via immunoSEQ multiplex PCR, lists solely in-frame clones and lacks some. The data contain fewer than 200,000 clones, 92% of them seen just once; the ten biggest clones take up 4.8%. The sequence was collected from a man aged 25 to 40 with COVID-19, enrolled during active disease. Input material: peripheral blood. The chain couples TRBV5-1 to TRBJ1-2, with 7 nucleotides matching TRBD1. DNA for the CDR3: TGCGCCAGCAGCTTGGGTGGCGCTTCTACAGGGGAGAACTATGGCTACACCTTC. This translates into CASSLGGASTGENYGYTF.